This T cell receptor (beta chain) was found in a study of human T cells and chemical hapten exposure. General study points: As the donors had alopecia, their immune response may differ from healthy people's.

Time point in this sample: patch test 1, 2 weeks after DPC sensitization. Treatment indicated: therapeutic diphenylcyclopropenone sensitization with weekly scalp DPC. Trimming cost V 5 bases and J 3 bases, with 14 bases left between them. The CDR3 extends over 15 amino acids. Germline loops: CDR1 MNHNY, CDR2 SVGAGI (reference sequence). TCRdb passed the RACE reads through MiXCR, listing each CDR3 protein once. The profile shows 370,000 or so distinct CDR3 sequences, nearly 5% of them singletons. Remarks on this clonotype: Its antigen is not known. A much bigger clone sits one base away, suggesting this may be a read error. The conserved closing phenylalanine or tryptophan is absent in this CDR3, likely reflecting a read error.

This chain joins TRBV6-6 and TRBJ1-5; possibly TRBD1 for D (5 bases). The sample here was whole blood, taken in connection with sensitization to the hapten diphenylcyclopropenone (DPC). This clonotype was sampled from a woman in her fifties or sixties with alopecia areata. Some clones in this sample may be carry-over from other donors' samples. Written as DNA, the CDR3 is TGTGCCAGCAGTCCAAGCGGGGCCCACAATCAGCCCCAGCATTCT. Amino acid sequence: CASSPSGAHNQPQHS.